This T cell receptor beta chain stems from a study of blood T cell repertoires in COVID-19. Participants reported their clinical history, and cohort assignment relied on those reports. Symptom resolution, clearance, or two negative PCRs marked the recovered donors of Cohort 3. The table came from immunoSEQ multiplex PCR; TCRdb's copy has only in-frame clones and leaves some out. Of roughly 260,000 clones in the sample, about 89% are singletons; the top ten hold approximately 1.9%. This TCR came from a woman in her late teens or twenties who had recovered from COVID-19. The sequenced sample was PBMCs or T cells enriched from blood (not recorded which).

The CDR3 region has the DNA TGTGCCAGCAGCCTAGGGGGTGCGGGGAACACTGAAGCTTTCTTT. Amino acid sequence: CASSLGGAGNTEAFF. This sequence joins TRBV7-2 and TRBJ1-1, with D tentatively TRBD1 (6 bases). The length of the CDR3 is 15 residues. Germline loops: CDR1 SGHTA, CDR2 FQGNSA. V shed 5 bases and J shed 1 base, with 14 bases lying between them.